One and the same sample provided the 26 T cell receptor beta chains below, sequenced in a study of technical replicates of blood from a handful of donors. The assay was immunoSEQ multiplex PCR, and TCRdb's table has in-frame clones only and misses some. The sample consists of 100,000 or so clones, nearly 96% of them appearing once. The source material was T cells isolated from PBMCs. All receptors derive from a human donor in good health.

The V call is TRBV28, the J call TRBJ2-1; D may be TRBD1 (5 bases). Trimming took off 1 base at V and 10 bases at J, with 14 bases between the two ends. The germline gives CDR1 MDHEN, CDR2 SYDVKM. This CDR3 region has 14 residues. CDR3 sequence reads: CASSLSFQGQEQFF. CDR3 sequence (DNA): TGTGCCAGCAGTTTATCCTTTCAGGGTCAGGAGCAGTTCTTC.

V and J are TRBV28 and TRBJ2-7, with D perhaps TRBD1 (6 bases). The CDR3 spans 15 residues. CDR1 and CDR2 from the germline V gene are MDHEN and SYDVKM. The V end lost 5 bases, the J end lost 7 bases, and 21 bases lay between the germline ends. The CDR3 DNA reads TGTGCCAGCAGTCCCGAGGGGGTCGTCTTGGGGGAGCAGTACTTC. Its protein is CASSPEGVVLGEQYF.

The chain couples TRBV6-5 to TRBJ1-3; TRBD1 is a possible D gene (5 bases). The CDR3 contains 15 residues. Per the germline V gene, CDR1 is MNHEY and CDR2 is SVGAGI. Deletions cut 5 bases from V and 0 bases from J, with 11 bases between. The CDR3 spells CASSRRGDSGNTIYF. CDR3 DNA sequence: TGTGCCAGCAGTCGACGGGGGGACTCTGGAAACACCATATATTTT.

V gene TRBV18 combines with J gene TRBJ2-7; maybe TRBD1 (6 bases). V lost 3 bases and J lost 2, with 20 bases in between. Germline V gene lookup returns CDR1 KGHSH and CDR2 LQKENI. This CDR3 has 17 amino acids. The CDR3 sequence is CASSPDLGTRSTYEQYF. The DNA of the CDR3 is TGTGCCAGCTCACCGGATTTAGGGACACGATCAACCTACGAGCAGTACTTC. The entire variable domain, with the rest obtained from reference TRBV18 and TRBJ2-7, is as follows: NAGVMQNPRHLVRRRGQEARLRCSPMKGHSHVYWYRQLPEEGLKFMVYLQKENIIDESGMPKERFSAEFPKEGPSILRIQQVVRGDSAAYFCASSPDLGTRSTYEQYFGPGTRLTVT.

The V and J genes are TRBV4-1 and TRBJ2-1, with 7 bases that match TRBD2. This CDR3 has 16 residues. From germline, CDR1 is MGHRA and CDR2 YSYEKL. V dropped 1 base and J dropped 6; count of bases not matched to a gene: 9. CDR3 sequence: CASSQGGSPSPNEQFF. In DNA form, the CDR3 reads TGCGCCAGCAGCCAAGGCGGGAGTCCTTCTCCCAATGAGCAGTTCTTC.

The J gene is TRBJ1-5, the V gene TRBV28; no reliable D call. Trimming shortened V by 4 bases and J by 0 bases, and 10 bases separated the two germline ends. The CDR3 consists of 15 residues. Germline CDR1 is MDHEN and CDR2 is SYDVKM. CDR3 region: CASSSAYYSNQPQHF. In DNA, the CDR3 is TGTGCCAGCAGTTCTGCTTACTATAGCAATCAGCCCCAGCATTTT.

This chain joins TRBV5-6 and TRBJ2-7; 12 bases agree with TRBD2. This CDR3 spans 18 amino acids. J gave up 3 bases and V 1 base, and 11 bases lay outside the gene matches. Germline lookup yields CDR1 SGHDT and CDR2 YYEEEE. The DNA of the CDR3 is TGTGCCAGCAGCTTGACTCTACTAGCGGGAGGCTTGGACTACGAGCAGTACTTC. Translated, it gives CASSLTLLAGGLDYEQYF.

The chain is built from TRBV2 and TRBJ2-7; a weak D match, TRBD1 (5 bases). V was cut by 6 bases and J by 4 bases, with 13 bases left in between. The CDR3 has 13 amino acids. The germline gives CDR1 SNHLY, CDR2 FYNNEI. The CDR3 loop is CASRIQANYEQYF. CDR3 DNA: TGTGCCAGCAGAATACAGGCCAATTACGAGCAGTACTTC. Full variable domain (outside the CDR3, taken from reference TRBV2 and TRBJ2-7): EPEVTQTPSHQVTQMGQEVILRCVPISNHLYFYWYRQILGQKVEFLVSFYNNEISEKSEIFDDQFSVERPDGSNFTLKIRSTKLEDSAMYFCASRIQANYEQYFGPGTRLTVT.

V gene TRBV6-5 combines with J gene TRBJ1-1; a possible D gene is TRBD1 (6 bases). Germline CDR1 and CDR2: MNHEY and SVGAGI. V was trimmed by 0 bases and J by 2 bases, leaving 13 bases between them. The length of the CDR3 is 16 residues. CDR3 nucleotides: TGTGCCAGCAGTTACTCTGGGGGGGGCGTAAACACTGAAGCTTTCTTT. It codes for CASSYSGGGVNTEAFF.

This chain uses TRBV9 with TRBJ2-1, with 8 bases aligning to TRBD2. V shed 3 bases and J 5 bases; nucleotides not matched to a gene: 4. The CDR3 sequence is 14 residues long. Per the germline V gene, CDR1 is SGDLS and CDR2 is YYNGEE. The CDR3 nucleotides are TGTGCCAGCAGCGCACATAGCGGGGACAATGAGCAGTTCTTC. Translated: CASSAHSGDNEQFF.

This chain connects TRBV19 to TRBJ2-2; 11 nucleotides align to TRBD1. Trimming cost V 7 bases and J 12 bases; bases outside gene matches: 10. Germline V gene lookup returns CDR1 LNHDA and CDR2 SQIVND (reference sequence). This CDR3 is 14 amino acids long. The CDR3 DNA is TGTGCCAGTAATAGAATCTTGGACAGGGGGCAGCTGTTTTTT. Translated: CASNRILDRGQLFF.

This clone is a singleton in its sample. The CDR3 coding sequence is TGTGCCAGCAGCGCAGCCGGGGGAGGGCACAGCTCCTACAATGAGCAGTTCTTC. Translated, it gives CASSAAGGGHSSYNEQFF. The chain combines TRBV7-8 with TRBJ2-1; 7 nucleotides match TRBD2. J was trimmed by 0 bases and V by 5 bases; bases with no gene match: 13. The CDR3 spans 18 residues. From germline, CDR1 is SGHVS and CDR2 FQNEAQ.

The genes are TRBV7-2 and TRBJ1-1, with a weak D call TRBD1 (5 bases). The CDR3 is made up of 13 amino acids. CDR1 is SGHTA, CDR2 FQGNSA, per germline. V gave up 5 bases and J gave up 11 bases, with 18 bases separating them. CDR3 sequence reads: CASSTGAQTVAFF. CDR3 bases: TGTGCCAGCAGCACAGGAGCTCAGACTGTCGCTTTCTTT.

Concerning this clone itself: The sample carries other DNA sequences with the same CDR3. This sequence joins TRBV29-1 and TRBJ2-6; D might be TRBD2 (5 bases). Germline V lookup: CDR1 SQVTM, CDR2 ANQGSEA. V dropped 6 bases and J dropped 3 bases, with 9 bases sitting between them. The CDR3 length is 13 residues. CDR3: CSVPGSGANVLTF. CDR3 in DNA: TGCAGCGTCCCGGGGAGTGGGGCCAACGTCCTGACTTTC.

The chain carries TRBV5-1 and TRBJ2-5, with D possibly matching TRBD1 (5 bases). The ends were cut back, 0 bases at V and 3 bases at J, with 15 bases in the middle. CDR3 length: 16 amino acids. CDR1 SGHRS and CDR2 YFSETQ come from the germline V gene. The CDR3 reads CASSLGEVRVEETQYF. The CDR3 bases are TGCGCCAGCAGCTTGGGTGAGGTCAGGGTGGAAGAGACCCAGTACTTC.

The rearrangement uses TRBV11-2 and TRBJ2-1; 13 bases agree with TRBD2. After removal of 5 bases from V and 12 bases from J, the junction contained 4 bases not matched to a gene. This CDR3 contains 13 residues. Germline values: CDR1 SGHAT, CDR2 FQNNGV. CDR3 coding DNA: TGTGCCAGCAGCGGACTAGCGGGAGTAGGGCAGTTCTTC. Protein: CASSGLAGVGQFF.

V usage is TRBV5-1 and J usage is TRBJ2-7; TRBD1 matches 8 bases. Germline-derived CDR1 and CDR2 are SGHRS and YFSETQ. The J segment lost 8 bases and the V segment lost 3 bases, leaving 7 bases of the junction unmatched. The CDR3 covers 13 residues. The CDR3, as DNA: TGCGCCAGCAGCTCCGGGACAGGAGGTCAGCAGTACTTC. Its translation: CASSSGTGGQQYF.

The chain recombines TRBV7-9 with TRBJ2-7, with D unclear. The CDR3 consists of 14 residues. The germline V gene encodes CDR1 SEHNR and CDR2 FQNEAQ (reference sequence). V lost 2 bases to trimming and J lost 2 bases, with 10 bases between them. DNA for the CDR3: TGTGCCAGCAGCTTAAGTCTGGCGGCCTACGAGCAGTACTTC. It codes for CASSLSLAAYEQYF.

V gene TRBV6-4 combines with J gene TRBJ2-2, with 9 bases identical to TRBD1. CDR1 and CDR2 from the germline V gene are MRHNA and SNTAGT. This CDR3 spans 14 amino acids. Trimming took 9 bases from V and 5 from J; bases not matched to a gene: 7. The CDR3 sequence: CARPGTGRTGELFF. CDR3 nucleotides: TGTGCCAGGCCAGGGACAGGGAGGACCGGGGAGCTGTTTTTT.

V is TRBV5-1 and J is TRBJ2-1, with D possibly matching TRBD1 (6 bases). The CDR3 is 15 amino acids. Germline lookup yields CDR1 SGHRS and CDR2 YFSETQ. Trimming shortened V by 6 bases and J by 6 bases, and 19 bases separated the two germline ends. This CDR3 is CASTSTGSDSNEQFF. CDR3 nucleotides: TGCGCCAGCACCTCCACAGGGTCGGACAGCAATGAGCAGTTCTTC.

This sequence joins TRBV4-1 and TRBJ1-3, with D uncertain. Trimming shortened V by 1 base and J by 4 bases, and 14 bases separated the two germline ends. The CDR3 contains 16 residues. Germline CDR1 and CDR2: MGHRA and YSYEKL. The CDR3 coding sequence is TGCGCCAGCAGCCAAGCTTTACAGCGGATCGGAAACACCATATATTTT. Amino acid sequence: CASSQALQRIGNTIYF.

The chain has TRBV19 and TRBJ2-1, with D maybe TRBD2 (5 bases). V was trimmed by 8 bases and J by 0 bases, leaving 11 bases between them. CDR3 length equals 14 residues. Germline CDR1 reads LNHDA; CDR2 reads SQIVND (reference sequence). CDR3: CASQDSSSYNEQFF. The CDR3 DNA is TGTGCCAGTCAGGACTCGAGCTCCTACAATGAGCAGTTCTTC.

This chain links TRBV9 with TRBJ2-5; 10 bases are shared with TRBD1. V shed 2 bases and J 2 bases; nucleotides not matched to a gene: 9. CDR1 is SGDLS and CDR2 is YYNGEE in the germline V gene. The CDR3 has 17 amino acids. CDR3 sequence reads: CASSVGLGTGDQETQYF. CDR3 nucleotide sequence: TGTGCCAGCAGCGTCGGCCTCGGGACAGGGGATCAAGAGACCCAGTACTTC.

This chain connects TRBV5-6 to TRBJ2-7, with D hard to call. The germline V and J ends were trimmed by 1 base and 6 bases, with 5 bases remaining between them. The CDR3 is 11 amino acids. The germline gives CDR1 SGHDT, CDR2 YYEEEE. The CDR3 loop is CASSLLSEQYF. The CDR3 coding sequence is TGTGCCAGCAGCTTGCTTAGCGAGCAGTACTTC.

The CDR3 here is CASTDGVNEKLFF. The DNA of the CDR3 is TGCGCCAGCACCGACGGAGTTAATGAAAAACTGTTTTTT. This chain links TRBV5-1 with TRBJ1-4; D remains unclear. V lost 6 bases, J lost 4 bases, and 10 bases lay in between. The CDR3 length is 13 residues. CDR1 SGHRS and CDR2 YFSETQ come from the germline V gene.

V usage is TRBV6-5 and J usage is TRBJ1-2; D is possibly TRBD1 (6 bases). V was pared by 6 bases and J by 4 bases, with 12 bases between. The CDR3 has 13 residues. Germline V gene sequence: CDR1 MNHEY, CDR2 SVGAGI. CDR3 protein: CASSYTGPYGYTF. In DNA, the CDR3 is TGTGCCAGCAGCTATACAGGGCCCTATGGCTACACCTTC.